This TCR beta chain was retrieved from a study of T-cell memory formation after mild COVID-19. Whole-study results and caveats: Later expanders leaned toward CD4+, whereas clones contracting from day 15 to 85 were balanced CD4/CD8.

TCRdb reprocessed the 5' RACE reads via MiXCR and lists one record per CDR3 protein. The data hold about 360,000 distinct CDR3 sequences, with roughly 13% observed a single time. Unmatched junction bases numbered 6, after V lost 8 bases and J lost 0 bases. Per germline, CDR1 MNHEY and CDR2 SVGEGT. CDR3 length: 16 residues. Concerning this clonotype itself: Its cognate antigen is unknown.

The receptor was derived from a man younger than 35 who had mild COVID-19 (a few samples of this study predate the infection). Cell type and time point are not known. V usage is TRBV6-2 or TRBV6-3 and J usage is TRBJ2-6; 8 bases line up with TRBD1. The material sequenced was PBMCs or a T cell subset sorted from them (not recorded which). The CDR3 nucleotides read TGTGCCAGCCGGAGGACAGGGAGCTCTGGGGCCAACGTCCTGACTTTC. It encodes CASRRTGSSGANVLTF.